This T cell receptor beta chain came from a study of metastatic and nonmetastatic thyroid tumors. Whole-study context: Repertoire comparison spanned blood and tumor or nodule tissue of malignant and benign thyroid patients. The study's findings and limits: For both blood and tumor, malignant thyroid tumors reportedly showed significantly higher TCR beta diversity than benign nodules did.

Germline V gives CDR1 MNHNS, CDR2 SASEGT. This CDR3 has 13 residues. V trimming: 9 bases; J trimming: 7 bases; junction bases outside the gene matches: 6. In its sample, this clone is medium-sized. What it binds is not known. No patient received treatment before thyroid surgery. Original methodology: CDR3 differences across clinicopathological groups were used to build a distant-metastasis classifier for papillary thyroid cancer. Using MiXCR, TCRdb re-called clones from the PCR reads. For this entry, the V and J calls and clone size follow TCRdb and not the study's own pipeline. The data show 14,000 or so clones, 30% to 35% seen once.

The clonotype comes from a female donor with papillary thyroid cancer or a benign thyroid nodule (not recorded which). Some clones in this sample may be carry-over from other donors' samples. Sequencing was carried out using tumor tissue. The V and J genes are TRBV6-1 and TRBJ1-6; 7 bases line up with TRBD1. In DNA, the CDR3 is TGTGCCAGTACCGGGACAGCCAATTCACCCCTCCACTTT. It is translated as CASTGTANSPLHF.